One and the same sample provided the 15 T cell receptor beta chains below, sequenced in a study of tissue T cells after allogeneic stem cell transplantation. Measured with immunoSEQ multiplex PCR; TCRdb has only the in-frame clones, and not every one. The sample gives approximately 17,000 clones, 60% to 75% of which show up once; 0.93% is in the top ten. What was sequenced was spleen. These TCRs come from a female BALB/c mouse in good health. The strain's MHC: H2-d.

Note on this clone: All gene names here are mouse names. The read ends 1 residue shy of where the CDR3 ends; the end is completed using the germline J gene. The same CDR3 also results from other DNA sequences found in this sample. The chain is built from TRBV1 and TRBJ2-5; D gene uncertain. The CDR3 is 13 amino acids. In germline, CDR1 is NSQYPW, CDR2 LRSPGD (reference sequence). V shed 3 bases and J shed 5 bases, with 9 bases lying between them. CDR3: CTCSAGRRDTQYF. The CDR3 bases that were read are TGCACCTGCAGTGCGGGAAGACGAGACACCCAGTAC.

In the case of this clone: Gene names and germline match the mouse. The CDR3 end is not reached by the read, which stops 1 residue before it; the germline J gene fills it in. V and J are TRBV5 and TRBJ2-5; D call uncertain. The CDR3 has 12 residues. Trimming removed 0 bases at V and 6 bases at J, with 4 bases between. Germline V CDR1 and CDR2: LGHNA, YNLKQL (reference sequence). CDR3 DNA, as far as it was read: TGTGCCAGCAGCCAAGATTGGGACACCCAGTAC. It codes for CASSQDWDTQY. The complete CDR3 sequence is CASSQDWDTQYF.

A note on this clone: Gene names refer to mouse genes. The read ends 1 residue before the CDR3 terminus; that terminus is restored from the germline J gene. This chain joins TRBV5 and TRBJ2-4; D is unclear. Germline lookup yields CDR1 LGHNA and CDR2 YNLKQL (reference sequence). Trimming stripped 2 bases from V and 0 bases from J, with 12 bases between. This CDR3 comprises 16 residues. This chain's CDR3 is CASSQKETESQNTLYF. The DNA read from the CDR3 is TGTGCCAGCAGCCAAAAAGAAACTGAGAGTCAAAACACCTTGTAC.

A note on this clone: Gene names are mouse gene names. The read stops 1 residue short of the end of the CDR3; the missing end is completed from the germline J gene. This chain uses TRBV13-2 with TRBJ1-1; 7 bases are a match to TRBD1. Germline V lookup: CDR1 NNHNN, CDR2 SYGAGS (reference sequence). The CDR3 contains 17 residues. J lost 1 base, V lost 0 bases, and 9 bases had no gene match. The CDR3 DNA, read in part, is TGTGCCAGCGGTGATGCAGAGTCCAGGGGGGGAAACACAGAAGTCTTC. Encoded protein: CASGDAESRGGNTEVF. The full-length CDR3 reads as CASGDAESRGGNTEVFF.

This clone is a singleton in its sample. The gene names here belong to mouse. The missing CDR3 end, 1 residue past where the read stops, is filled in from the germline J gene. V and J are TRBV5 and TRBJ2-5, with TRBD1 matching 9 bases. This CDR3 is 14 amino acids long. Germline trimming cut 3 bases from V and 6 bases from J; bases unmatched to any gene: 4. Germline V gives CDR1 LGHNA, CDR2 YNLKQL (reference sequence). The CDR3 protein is CASSHRDRADTQYF. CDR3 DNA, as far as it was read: TGTGCCAGCAGCCACCGGGACAGGGCGGACACCCAGTAC.

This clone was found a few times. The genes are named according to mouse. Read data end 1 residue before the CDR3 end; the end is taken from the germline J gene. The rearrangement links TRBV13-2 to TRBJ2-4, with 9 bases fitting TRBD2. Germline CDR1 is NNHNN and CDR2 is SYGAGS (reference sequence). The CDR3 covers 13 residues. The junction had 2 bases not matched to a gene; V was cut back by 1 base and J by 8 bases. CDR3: CASGDMGGRTLYF. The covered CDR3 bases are TGTGCCAGCGGTGATATGGGGGGGCGCACCTTGTAC.

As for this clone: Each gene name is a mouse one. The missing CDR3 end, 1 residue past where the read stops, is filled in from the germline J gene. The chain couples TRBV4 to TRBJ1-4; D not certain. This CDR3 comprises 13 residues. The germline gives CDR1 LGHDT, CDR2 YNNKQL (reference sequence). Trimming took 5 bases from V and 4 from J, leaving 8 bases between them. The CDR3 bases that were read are TGTGCCAGCAGCGCGACATTCAACGAAAGATTATTT. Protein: CASSATFNERLF. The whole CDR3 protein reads CASSATFNERLFF.

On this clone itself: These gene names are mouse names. The sequenced CDR3 bases are TGTGCCAGCAGCCAAGATGGGGGGGAGAGAAACCAGGCTCCGCTT. Translated, it gives CASSQDGGERNQAPL. The CDR3 in full is CASSQDGGERNQAPLF. The gene calls are TRBV2 and TRBJ1-5; a weak D match, TRBD1 (5 bases). Read coverage stops 1 residue before the CDR3 terminus; the germline J gene supplies the remainder. Trimming took off 0 bases at V and 4 bases at J, with 13 bases between the two ends. This CDR3 region has 16 residues. Germline lookup yields CDR1 LGHNA and CDR2 YSYQKL.

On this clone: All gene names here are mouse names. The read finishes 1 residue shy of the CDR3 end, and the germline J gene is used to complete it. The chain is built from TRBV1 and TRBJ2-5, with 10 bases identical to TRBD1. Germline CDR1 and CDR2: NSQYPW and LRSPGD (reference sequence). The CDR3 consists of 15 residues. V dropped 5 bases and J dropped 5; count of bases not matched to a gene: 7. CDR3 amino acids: CTCSPWDRGRDTQYF. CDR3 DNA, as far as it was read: TGCACCTGCAGTCCATGGGACAGGGGAAGAGACACCCAGTAC.

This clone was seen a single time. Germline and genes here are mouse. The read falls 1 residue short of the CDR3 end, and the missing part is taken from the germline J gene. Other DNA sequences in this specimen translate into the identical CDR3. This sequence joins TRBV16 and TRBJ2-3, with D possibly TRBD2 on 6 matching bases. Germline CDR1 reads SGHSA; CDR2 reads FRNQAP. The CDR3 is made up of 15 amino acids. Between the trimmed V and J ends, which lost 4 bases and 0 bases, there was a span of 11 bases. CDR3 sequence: CASSSDWTSAETLYF. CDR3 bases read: TGTGCAAGCAGCTCAGACTGGACTAGTGCAGAAACGCTGTAT.

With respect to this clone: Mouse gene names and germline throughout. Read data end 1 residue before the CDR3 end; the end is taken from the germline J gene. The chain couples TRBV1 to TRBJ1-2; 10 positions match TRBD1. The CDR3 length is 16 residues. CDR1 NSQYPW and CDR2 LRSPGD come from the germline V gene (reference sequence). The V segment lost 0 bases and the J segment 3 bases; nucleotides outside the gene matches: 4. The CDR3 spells CTCSADWGQGHSDYTF. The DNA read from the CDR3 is TGCACCTGCAGTGCAGATTGGGGACAGGGGCACTCCGACTACACC.

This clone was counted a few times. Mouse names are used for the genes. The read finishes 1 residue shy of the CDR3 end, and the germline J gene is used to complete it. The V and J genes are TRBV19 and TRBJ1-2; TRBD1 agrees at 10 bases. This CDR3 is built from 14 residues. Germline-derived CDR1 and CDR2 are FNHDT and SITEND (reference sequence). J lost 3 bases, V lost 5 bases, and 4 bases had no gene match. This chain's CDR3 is CASRRGTGDSDYTF. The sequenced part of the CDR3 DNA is TGTGCCAGCAGGAGGGGGACAGGGGACTCCGACTACACC.

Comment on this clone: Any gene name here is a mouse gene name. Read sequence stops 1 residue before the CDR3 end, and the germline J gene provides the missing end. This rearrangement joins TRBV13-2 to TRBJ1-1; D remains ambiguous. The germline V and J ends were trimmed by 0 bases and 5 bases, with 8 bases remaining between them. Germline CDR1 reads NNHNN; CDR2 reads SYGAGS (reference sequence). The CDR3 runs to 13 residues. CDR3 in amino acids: CASGDVGRTEVFF. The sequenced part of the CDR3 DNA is TGTGCCAGCGGTGATGTAGGGAGGACAGAAGTCTTC.

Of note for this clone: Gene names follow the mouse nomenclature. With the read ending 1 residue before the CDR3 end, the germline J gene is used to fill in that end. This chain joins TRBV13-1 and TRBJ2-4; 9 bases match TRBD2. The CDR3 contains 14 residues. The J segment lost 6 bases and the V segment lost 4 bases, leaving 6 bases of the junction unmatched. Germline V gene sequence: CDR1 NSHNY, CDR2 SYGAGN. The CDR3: CASSHLGGINTLYF. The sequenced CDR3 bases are TGTGCCAGCAGTCACCTGGGGGGGATCAACACCTTGTAC.

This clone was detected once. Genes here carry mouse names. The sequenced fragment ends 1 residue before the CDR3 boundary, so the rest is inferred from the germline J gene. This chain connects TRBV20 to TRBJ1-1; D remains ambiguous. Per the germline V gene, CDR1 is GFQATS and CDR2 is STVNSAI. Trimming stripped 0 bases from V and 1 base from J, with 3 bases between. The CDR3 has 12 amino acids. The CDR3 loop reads CGARDKNTEVFF. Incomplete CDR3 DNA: TGTGGTGCTAGGGACAAAAACACAGAAGTCTTC.